The next 4 T cell receptor beta chains were all read from a single sample in a study of HIV-infected children after antiretroviral therapy interruption. Treatment indicated: PENTA 11 planned treatment interruption arm or continuous ART arm. The TCR library was built from RNA with a 3' RACE protocol and unique molecular identifiers. TCRdb reprocessed the 3' RACE reads via MiXCR and lists one record per CDR3 protein. The sample has tens of thousands of distinct CDR3 sequences; 4.3% are singletons. The source was CD45RA+ CD4+ T cells from PBMCs, pooled from several time points, collected from a donor given antiretroviral therapy, either interrupted or continuous. Subset reported: naive CD4+ CD45RA+ CD45RO- T cells. All receptors derive from a pool of human donors with HIV.

By sample share, this clonotype is medium-sized. In DNA form, the CDR3 reads TGCGCCAGCAGCCGACAGAACACCGGGGAGCTGTTTTTT. Translating gives CASSRQNTGELFF. The V gene is TRBV5-1, the J gene TRBJ2-2; D is uncertain. CDR3 length equals 13 residues. Germline CDR1 SGHRS, CDR2 YFSETQ. Trimming left V 4 bases short and J 1 base short, with 5 bases between.

This clonotype has at least ten counts. This chain joins TRBV21-1 and TRBJ2-7. TRBV21-1 is classified as a pseudogene. The CDR3 is made up of 15 amino acids. The CDR3 loop reads CASSRITGGSYEQYF. CDR3 nucleotide sequence: TGTGCCAGCAGCAGAATCACAGGGGGCTCCTACGAGCAGTACTTC.

At least ten counts were recorded for this clonotype. The V and J genes are TRBV24-1 and TRBJ2-1; D is unclear. V was cut by 5 bases and J by 8 bases, with 18 bases left in between. CDR3 length: 15 residues. The germline V gene has CDR1 KGHDR and CDR2 SFDVKD. CDR3 protein: CATSGRLGIWDEQFF. As DNA, the CDR3 is TGTGCCACCAGTGGCCGGCTGGGAATTTGGGATGAGCAGTTCTTC.

This clonotype was seen at least ten times. The CDR3 is CASSVRLAGGRDTQYF. The CDR3 nucleotides read TGTGCCAGCAGCGTCCGACTAGCGGGGGGAAGAGATACGCAGTATTTT. This chain connects TRBV11-2 to TRBJ2-3, with 13 bases lining up with TRBD2. Per germline, CDR1 SGHAT and CDR2 FQNNGV. V trimming: 5 bases; J trimming: 5 bases; junction bases outside the gene matches: 7. This CDR3 region has 16 residues.